This entry is about one TCR beta chain. Antigen specificity is unknown. TCRdb re-derived calls from the 5' RACE reads in MiXCR, one entry per CDR3 protein. This table holds hundreds of thousands of distinct CDR3 sequences, less than 20% found once. The data belong to a study of T cells after yellow fever vaccination. The V gene lost 3 bases and the J gene lost 0 bases, with 8 bases spanning the gap. CDR1 and CDR2 from the germline V gene are SGHTA and FQGNSA. The CDR3 runs to 14 residues. Study conclusions and caveats: Weaker, the secondary response had a peak occurring faster, on day 5 versus 15. Post-booster repertoires contained most primary-vaccination clones again (about 95% CD4, about 90% CD8). Abundant bulk-population clonotypes could contaminate the FACS-sorted repertoires.

This chain uses TRBV7-2 with TRBJ1-2; D is unresolved. The starting material was PBMCs, obtained 5 to 6 days after the first yellow fever vaccination. The sequence came from a man aged 18 to 30 who received the YFV17D yellow fever vaccine. The CDR3, as DNA: TGTGCCAGCAGCTTTACGGGGTCTAACTATGGCTACACCTTC. Its translation is CASSFTGSNYGYTF.